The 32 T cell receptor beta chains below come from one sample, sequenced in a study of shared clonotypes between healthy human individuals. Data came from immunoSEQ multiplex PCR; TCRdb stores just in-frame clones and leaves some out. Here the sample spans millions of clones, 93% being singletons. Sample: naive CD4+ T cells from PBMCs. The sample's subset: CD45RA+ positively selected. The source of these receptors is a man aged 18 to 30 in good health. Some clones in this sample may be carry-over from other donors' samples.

For the CDR3, the DNA is TGTGCCAGCAGAGGAGAGACCCAGTACTTC. It encodes CASRGETQYF. The chain recombines TRBV6-6 with TRBJ2-5; D is unresolved. Trimming pared 6 bases from V and 4 bases from J, leaving 3 bases between. The CDR3 has 10 amino acids. The germline V gene has CDR1 MNHNY and CDR2 SVGAGI (reference sequence).

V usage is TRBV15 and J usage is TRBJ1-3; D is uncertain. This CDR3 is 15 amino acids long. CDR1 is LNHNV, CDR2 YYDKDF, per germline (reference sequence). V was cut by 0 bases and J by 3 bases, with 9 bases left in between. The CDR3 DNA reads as TGTGCCACCAGCAGAGATTTGCTAGGTGGAAACACCATATATTTT. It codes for CATSRDLLGGNTIYF. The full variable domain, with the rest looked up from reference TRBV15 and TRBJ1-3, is DAMVIQNPRYQVTQFGKPVTLSCSQTLNHNVMYWYQQKSSQAPKLLFHYYDKDFNNEADTPDNFQSRRPNTSFCFLDIRSPGLGDTAMYLCATSRDLLGGNTIYFGEGSWLTVV.

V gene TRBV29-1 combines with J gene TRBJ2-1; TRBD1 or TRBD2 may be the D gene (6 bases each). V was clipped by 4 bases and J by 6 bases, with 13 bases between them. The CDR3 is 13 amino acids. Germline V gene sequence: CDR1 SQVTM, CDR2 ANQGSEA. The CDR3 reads CSVADGGLNEQFF. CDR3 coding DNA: TGCAGCGTTGCGGACGGGGGCCTCAATGAGCAGTTCTTC.

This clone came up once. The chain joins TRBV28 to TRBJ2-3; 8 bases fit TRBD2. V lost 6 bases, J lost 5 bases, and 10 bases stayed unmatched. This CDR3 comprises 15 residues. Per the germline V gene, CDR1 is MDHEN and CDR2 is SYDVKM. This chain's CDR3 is CASSTAGLAGDTQYF. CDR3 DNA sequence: TGTGCCAGCAGCACGGCGGGCCTAGCGGGAGATACGCAGTATTTT. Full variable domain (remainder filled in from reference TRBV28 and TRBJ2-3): DVKVTQSSRYLVKRTGEKVFLECVQDMDHENMFWYRQDPGLGLRLIYFSYDVKMKEKGDIPEGYSVSREKKERFSLILESASTNQTSMYLCASSTAGLAGDTQYFGPGTRLTVL.

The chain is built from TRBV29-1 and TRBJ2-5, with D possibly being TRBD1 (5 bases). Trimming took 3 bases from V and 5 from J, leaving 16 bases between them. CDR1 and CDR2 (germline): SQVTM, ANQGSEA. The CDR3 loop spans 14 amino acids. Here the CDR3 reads CSVEDTRGKETQYF. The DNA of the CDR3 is TGCAGCGTTGAGGATACAAGGGGAAAGGAGACCCAGTACTTC.

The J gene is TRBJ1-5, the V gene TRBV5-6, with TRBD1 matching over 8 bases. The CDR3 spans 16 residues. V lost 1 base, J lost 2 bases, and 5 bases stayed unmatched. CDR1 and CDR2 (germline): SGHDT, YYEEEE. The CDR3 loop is CASSLKLGQGNQPQHF. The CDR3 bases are TGTGCCAGCAGCTTGAAGTTGGGACAGGGCAATCAGCCCCAGCATTTT.

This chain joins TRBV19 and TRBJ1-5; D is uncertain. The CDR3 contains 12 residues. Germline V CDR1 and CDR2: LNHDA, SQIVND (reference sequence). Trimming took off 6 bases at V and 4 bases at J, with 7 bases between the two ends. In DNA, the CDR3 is TGTGCCAGTAGGGGTAAGAATCAGCCCCAGCATTTT. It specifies CASRGKNQPQHF.

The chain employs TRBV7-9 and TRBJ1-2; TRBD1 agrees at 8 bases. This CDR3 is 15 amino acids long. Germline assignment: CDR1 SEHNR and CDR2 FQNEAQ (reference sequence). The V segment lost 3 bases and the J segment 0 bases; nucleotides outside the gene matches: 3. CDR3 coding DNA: TGTGCCAGCAGCTTTTGGGACAGGACTAACTATGGCTACACCTTC. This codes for CASSFWDRTNYGYTF.

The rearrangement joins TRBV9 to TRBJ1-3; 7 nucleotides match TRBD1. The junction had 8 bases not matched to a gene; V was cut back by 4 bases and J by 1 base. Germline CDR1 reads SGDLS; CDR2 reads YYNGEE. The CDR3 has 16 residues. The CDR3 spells CASSLTGSLSGNTIYF. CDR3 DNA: TGTGCCAGCAGCTTGACAGGGAGTCTTTCTGGAAACACCATATATTTT. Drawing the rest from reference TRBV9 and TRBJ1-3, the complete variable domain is DSGVTQTPKHLITATGQRVTLRCSPRSGDLSVYWYQQSLDQGLQFLIQYYNGEERAKGNILERFSAQQFPDLHSELNLSSLELGDSALYFCASSLTGSLSGNTIYFGEGSWLTVV.

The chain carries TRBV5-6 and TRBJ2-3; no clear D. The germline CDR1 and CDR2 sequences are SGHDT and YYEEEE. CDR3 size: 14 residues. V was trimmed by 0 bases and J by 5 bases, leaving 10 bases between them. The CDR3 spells CASSLGMGRDTQYF. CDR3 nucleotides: TGTGCCAGCAGCTTGGGCATGGGCCGAGATACGCAGTATTTT. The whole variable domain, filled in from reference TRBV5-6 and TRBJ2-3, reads DAGVTQSPTHLIKTRGQQVTLRCSPKSGHDTVSWYQQALGQGPQFIFQYYEEEERQRGNFPDRFSGHQFPNYSSELNVNALLLGDSALYLCASSLGMGRDTQYFGPGTRLTVL.

CDR3 nucleotide sequence: TGTGCCAGTAGTACCGTGGGGCAGGGAAGGTTTACCAGGGAGTGGTACAATGAGCAGTTCTTC. Translating gives CASSTVGQGRFTREWYNEQFF. The chain recombines TRBV19 with TRBJ2-1; D is perhaps TRBD1 or TRBD2 (5 bases each). From germline, CDR1 is LNHDA and CDR2 SQIVND (reference sequence). The CDR3 extends over 21 amino acids. Trimming cost V 4 bases and J 4 bases, with 32 bases left between them. The variable domain in full, with the rest retrieved from reference TRBV19 and TRBJ2-1, is DGGITQSPKYLFRKEGQNVTLSCEQNLNHDAMYWYRQDPGQGLRLIYYSQIVNDFQKGDIAEGYSVSREKKESFPLTVTSAQKNPTAFYLCASSTVGQGRFTREWYNEQFFGPGTRLTVL.

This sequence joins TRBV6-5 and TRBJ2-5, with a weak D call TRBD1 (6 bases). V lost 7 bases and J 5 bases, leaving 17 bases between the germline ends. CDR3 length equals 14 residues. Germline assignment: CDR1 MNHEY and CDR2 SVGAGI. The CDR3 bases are TGTGCCAGCACTCAGGGGCAAGGTCCCGAGACCCAGTACTTC. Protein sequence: CASTQGQGPETQYF.

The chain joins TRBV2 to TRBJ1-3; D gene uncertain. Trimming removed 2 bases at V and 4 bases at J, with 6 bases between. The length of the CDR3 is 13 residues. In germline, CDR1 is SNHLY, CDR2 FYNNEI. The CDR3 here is CASSEFEGNTIYF. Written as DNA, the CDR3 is TGTGCCAGCAGTGAATTCGAAGGAAACACCATATATTTT.

Written as DNA, the CDR3 is TGTGCCAGCAGTGTTGACAACGTCCTGACTTTC. It is translated as CASSVDNVLTF. This chain links TRBV2 with TRBJ2-6; D is ambiguous. Trimming stripped 4 bases from V and 9 bases from J, with 4 bases between. The CDR3 sequence is 11 residues long. Germline CDR1 and CDR2: SNHLY and FYNNEI.

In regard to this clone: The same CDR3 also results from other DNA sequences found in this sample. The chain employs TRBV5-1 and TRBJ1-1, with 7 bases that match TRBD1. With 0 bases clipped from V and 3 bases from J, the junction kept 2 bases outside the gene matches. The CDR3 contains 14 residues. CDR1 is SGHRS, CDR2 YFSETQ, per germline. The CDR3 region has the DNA TGCGCCAGCAGCTTGGGACAGGGATACACTGAAGCTTTCTTT. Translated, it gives CASSLGQGYTEAFF.

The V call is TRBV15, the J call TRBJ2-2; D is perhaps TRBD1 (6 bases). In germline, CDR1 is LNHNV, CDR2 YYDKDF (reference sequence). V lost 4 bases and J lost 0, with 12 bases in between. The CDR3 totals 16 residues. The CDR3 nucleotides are TGTGCCACCAGCACCCAGACAGGATCGAACACCGGGGAGCTGTTTTTT. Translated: CATSTQTGSNTGELFF.

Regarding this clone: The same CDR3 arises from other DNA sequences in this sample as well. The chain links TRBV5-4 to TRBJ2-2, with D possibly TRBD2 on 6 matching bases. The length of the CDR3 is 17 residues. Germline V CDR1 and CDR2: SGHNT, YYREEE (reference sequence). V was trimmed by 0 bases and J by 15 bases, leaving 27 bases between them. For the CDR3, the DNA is TGTGCCAGCAGCTTGGGCCTTTGGGCTAGCGATAACGGAGAGGTGTTTTTT. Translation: CASSLGLWASDNGEVFF.

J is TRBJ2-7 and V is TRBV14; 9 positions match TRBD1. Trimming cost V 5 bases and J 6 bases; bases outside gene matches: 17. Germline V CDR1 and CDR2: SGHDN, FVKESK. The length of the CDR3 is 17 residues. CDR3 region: CASSAPGTGNRHSEQYF. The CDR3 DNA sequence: TGTGCCAGCAGCGCTCCCGGGACAGGGAACCGGCACAGCGAGCAGTACTTC.

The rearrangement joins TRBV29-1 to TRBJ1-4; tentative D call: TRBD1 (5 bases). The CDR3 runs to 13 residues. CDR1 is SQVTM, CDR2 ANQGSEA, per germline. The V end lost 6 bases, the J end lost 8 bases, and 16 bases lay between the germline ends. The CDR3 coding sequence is TGCAGCGTCGGGCAGGGACCTCGGGAAAAACTGTTTTTT. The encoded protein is CSVGQGPREKLFF.

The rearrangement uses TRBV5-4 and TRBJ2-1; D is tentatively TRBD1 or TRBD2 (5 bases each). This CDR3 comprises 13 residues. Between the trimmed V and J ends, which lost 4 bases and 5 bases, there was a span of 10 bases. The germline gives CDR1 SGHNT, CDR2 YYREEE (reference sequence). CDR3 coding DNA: TGTGCCAGCAGCCTGAGGGGCAACAATGAGCAGTTCTTC. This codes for CASSLRGNNEQFF.

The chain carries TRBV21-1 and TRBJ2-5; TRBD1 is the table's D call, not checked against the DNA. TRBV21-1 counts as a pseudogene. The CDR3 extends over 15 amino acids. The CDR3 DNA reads TGTGCCAGCAGCAAAGTAAATAACAGGCAAGAGACCCAGTACTTC. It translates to CASSKVNNRQETQYF.

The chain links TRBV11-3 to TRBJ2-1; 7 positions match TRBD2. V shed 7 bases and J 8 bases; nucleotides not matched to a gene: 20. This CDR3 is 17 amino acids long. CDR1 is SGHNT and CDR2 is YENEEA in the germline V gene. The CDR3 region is CASIKVSSGEAADEQFF. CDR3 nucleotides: TGTGCCAGCATCAAGGTATCCAGCGGGGAGGCCGCCGATGAGCAGTTCTTC.

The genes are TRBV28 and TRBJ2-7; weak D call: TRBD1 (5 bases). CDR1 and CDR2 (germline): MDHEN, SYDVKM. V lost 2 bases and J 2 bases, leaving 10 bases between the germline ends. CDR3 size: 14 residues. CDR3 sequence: CASSLLFRAYEQYF. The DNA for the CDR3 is TGTGCCAGCAGTTTACTTTTCAGGGCCTACGAGCAGTACTTC. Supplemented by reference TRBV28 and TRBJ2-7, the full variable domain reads DVKVTQSSRYLVKRTGEKVFLECVQDMDHENMFWYRQDPGLGLRLIYFSYDVKMKEKGDIPEGYSVSREKKERFSLILESASTNQTSMYLCASSLLFRAYEQYFGPGTRLTVT.

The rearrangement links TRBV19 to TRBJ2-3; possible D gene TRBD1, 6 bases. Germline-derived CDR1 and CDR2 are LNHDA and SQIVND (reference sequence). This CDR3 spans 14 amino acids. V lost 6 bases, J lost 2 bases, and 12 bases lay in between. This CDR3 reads CASRVSGATDTQYF. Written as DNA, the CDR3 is TGTGCCAGTAGGGTTTCAGGGGCCACAGATACGCAGTATTTT.

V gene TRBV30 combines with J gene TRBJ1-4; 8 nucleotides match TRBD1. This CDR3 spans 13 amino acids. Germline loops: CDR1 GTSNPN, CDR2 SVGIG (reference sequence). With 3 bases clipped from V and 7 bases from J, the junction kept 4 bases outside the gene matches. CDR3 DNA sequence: TGTGCCTGGAGCTCGGGACAGGTTGAAAAACTGTTTTTT. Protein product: CAWSSGQVEKLFF.

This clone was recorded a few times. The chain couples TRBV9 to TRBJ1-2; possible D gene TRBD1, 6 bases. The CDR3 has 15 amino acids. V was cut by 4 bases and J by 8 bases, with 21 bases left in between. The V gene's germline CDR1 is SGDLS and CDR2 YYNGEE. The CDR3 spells CASSPTSGRGLGYTF. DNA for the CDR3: TGTGCCAGCAGCCCGACTAGCGGGAGGGGGTTGGGCTACACCTTC.

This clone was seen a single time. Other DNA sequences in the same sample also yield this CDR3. This CDR3 reads CASSLGTGGYGYTF. In nucleotides, the CDR3 is TGCGCCAGCAGCTTAGGCACAGGGGGCTATGGCTACACCTTC. This sequence joins TRBV5-1 and TRBJ1-2, with 8 bases that match TRBD1. With 2 bases clipped from V and 4 bases from J, the junction kept 4 bases outside the gene matches. The CDR3 has 14 amino acids. Germline loops: CDR1 SGHRS, CDR2 YFSETQ.

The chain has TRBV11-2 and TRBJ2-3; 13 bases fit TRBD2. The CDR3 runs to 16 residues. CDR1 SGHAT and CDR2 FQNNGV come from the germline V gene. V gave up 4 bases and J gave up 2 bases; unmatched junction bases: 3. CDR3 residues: CASSSGLAGLTDTQYF. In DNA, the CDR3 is TGTGCCAGCAGCTCGGGACTAGCGGGACTCACAGATACGCAGTATTTT.

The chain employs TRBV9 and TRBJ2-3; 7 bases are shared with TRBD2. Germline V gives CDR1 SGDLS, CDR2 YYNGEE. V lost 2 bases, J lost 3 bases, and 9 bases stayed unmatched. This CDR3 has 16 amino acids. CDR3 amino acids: CASSVRMGEGTDTQYF. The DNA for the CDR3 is TGTGCCAGCAGCGTTCGCATGGGGGAGGGGACAGATACGCAGTATTTT.

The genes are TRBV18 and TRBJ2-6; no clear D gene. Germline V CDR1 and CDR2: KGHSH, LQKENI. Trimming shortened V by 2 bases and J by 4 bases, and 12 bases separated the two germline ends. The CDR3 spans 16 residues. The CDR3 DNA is TGTGCCAGCTCACCAGGGTACTACACCGGGGCCAACGTCCTGACTTTC. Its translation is CASSPGYYTGANVLTF.

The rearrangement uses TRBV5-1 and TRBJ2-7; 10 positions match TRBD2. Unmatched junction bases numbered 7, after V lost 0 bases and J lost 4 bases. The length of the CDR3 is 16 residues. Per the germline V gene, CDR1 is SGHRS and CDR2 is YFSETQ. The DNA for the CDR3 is TGCGCCAGCAGCTTGGCCCTAGCGGGAGACATGTACGAGCAGTACTTC. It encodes CASSLALAGDMYEQYF.

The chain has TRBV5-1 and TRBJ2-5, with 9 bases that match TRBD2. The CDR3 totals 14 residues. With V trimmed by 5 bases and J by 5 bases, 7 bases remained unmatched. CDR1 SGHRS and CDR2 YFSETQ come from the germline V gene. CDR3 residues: CASSSSGTGETQYF. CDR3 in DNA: TGCGCCAGCAGTTCTAGCGGGACGGGGGAGACCCAGTACTTC.